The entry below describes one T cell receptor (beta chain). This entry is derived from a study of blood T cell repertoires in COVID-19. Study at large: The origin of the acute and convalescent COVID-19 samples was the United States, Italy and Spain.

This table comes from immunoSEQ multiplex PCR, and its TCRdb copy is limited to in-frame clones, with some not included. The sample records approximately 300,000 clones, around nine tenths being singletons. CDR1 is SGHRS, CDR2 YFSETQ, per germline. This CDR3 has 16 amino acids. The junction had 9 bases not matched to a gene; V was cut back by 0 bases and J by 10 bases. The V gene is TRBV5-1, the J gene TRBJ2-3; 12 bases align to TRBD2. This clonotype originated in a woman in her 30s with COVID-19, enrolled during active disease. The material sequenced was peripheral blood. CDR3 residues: CASSLELAGGHPAQYF. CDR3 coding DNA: TGCGCCAGCAGCTTGGAACTAGCGGGAGGCCATCCCGCGCAGTATTTT. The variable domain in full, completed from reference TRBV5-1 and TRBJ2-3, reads KAGVTQTPRYLIKTRGQQVTLSCSPISGHRSVSWYQQTPGQGLQFLFEYFSETQRNKGNFPGRFSGRQFSNSRSEMNVSTLELGDSALYLCASSLELAGGHPAQYFGPGTRLTVL.